This passage covers 20 T cell receptor beta chains from one sample sequenced in a study of blood T cells in healthy people across ages. Primed by a sample-barcoded 5' primer and a J-beta primer mix, a second PCR proceeded for about 7 to 12 cycles. TCRdb re-called the 5' RACE reads with MiXCR, one entry per CDR3 protein. This repertoire shows some 890,000 distinct CDR3 sequences, 25% to 30% found once; its top ten account for about 9.4%. These data also formed part of another study, on T cells of mothers and their children.

Sequences were obtained from blood. Receptors were obtained from a woman aged 40 to 50 in good health.

This clonotype has only a few counts. The genes are TRBV12-3 or TRBV12-4 and TRBJ1-6, with TRBD1 identical over 7 bases. Trimming took 6 bases from V and 7 from J; bases not matched to a gene: 9. This CDR3 is 15 amino acids long. DNA for the CDR3: TGTGCCAGCAGCCAGGGGGGAGGGTGGAATTCACCCCTCCACTTT. It translates to CASSQGGGWNSPLHF.

This clonotype was seen a few times. The rearrangement links TRBV24-1 to TRBJ1-2; D not certain. The CDR3 spans 15 residues. Germline lookup yields CDR1 KGHDR and CDR2 SFDVKD. V was cut by 0 bases and J by 13 bases, with 20 bases left in between. The CDR3 here is CATSDLPDGNYGRTF. In DNA, the CDR3 is TGTGCCACCAGTGATTTGCCGGACGGTAACTATGGCCGCACCTTC.

This clonotype occurred a few times. J is TRBJ1-1 and V is TRBV7-3, with D perhaps TRBD1 (6 bases). This CDR3 is built from 17 residues. The V and J ends lost 5 bases and 0 bases respectively, with 19 bases between them. Germline lookup yields CDR1 SGHTA and CDR2 FQGTGA. The CDR3 is CASSPGHGGGLNTEAFF. For the CDR3, the DNA is TGTGCCAGCAGCCCGGGACACGGCGGTGGTTTGAACACTGAAGCTTTCTTT. Full variable domain (rest looked up from reference TRBV7-3 and TRBJ1-1): GAGVSQTPSNKVTEKGKYVELRCDPISGHTALYWYRQSLGQGPEFLIYFQGTGAADDSGLPNDRFFAVRPEGSVSTLKIQRTERGDSAVYLCASSPGHGGGLNTEAFFGQGTRLTVV.

The chain joins TRBV9 to TRBJ2-7; D not resolved. The germline CDR1 and CDR2 sequences are SGDLS and YYNGEE. The V end lost 0 bases, the J end lost 5 bases, and 9 bases lay between the germline ends. This CDR3 is built from 13 residues. CDR3 residues: CASSVDLDDEQYF. CDR3 bases: TGTGCCAGCAGCGTAGACCTTGATGACGAGCAGTACTTC.

In the case of this clonotype: One junction end disagrees with the germline gene, perhaps due to a read error. The CDR3 DNA reads as TGCGCAAGCAGGGAAGGCACCGGGGAGCTGTTTTTT. It specifies CASREGTGELFF. This sequence joins TRBV5-1 and TRBJ2-2; perhaps TRBD1 as D (5 bases). The CDR3 totals 12 residues. Germline V gene data show CDR1 as SGHRS and CDR2 as YFSETQ.

This chain connects TRBV10-3 to TRBJ1-6; D perhaps matches TRBD1 (6 bases). The CDR3 loop spans 12 amino acids. Trimming cost V 6 bases and J 7 bases, with 7 bases left between them. The germline gives CDR1 ENHRY, CDR2 SYGVKD. The CDR3 loop reads CAISDRNSPLHF. For the CDR3, the DNA is TGTGCCATCAGCGACAGGAATTCACCCCTCCACTTT.

This clonotype was seen ten or more times. The chain has TRBV6-2 or TRBV6-3 and TRBJ2-7; TRBD2 might be the D (6 bases). The CDR3 sequence is 13 residues long. Germline-derived CDR1 and CDR2 are MNHEY and SVGEGT. The V gene lost 6 bases and the J gene lost 5 bases, with 14 bases spanning the gap. CDR3 in amino acids: CASRGTRWNEQYF. CDR3 in DNA: TGTGCCAGCAGGGGGACTCGGTGGAACGAGCAGTACTTC.

As for this clonotype: A clone one base away is much larger, so this may be a read error. V usage is TRBV5-1 and J usage is TRBJ2-5, with 9 bases lining up with TRBD1. The J call may be incorrect, as the DNA end agrees better with TRBJ2-7. Germline CDR1 and CDR2: SGHRS and YFSETQ. The CDR3 is 15 amino acids. CDR3 amino acids: CASRGGGTGTYEQYF. The CDR3 bases are TGCGCCAGCAGAGGGGGCGGGACAGGGACCTACGAGCAGTACTTC.

The chain joins TRBV20-1 to TRBJ2-7; 10 positions match TRBD2. The CDR3 totals 13 residues. CDR1 and CDR2 (germline): DFQATT, SNEGSKA (reference sequence). CDR3 sequence: CTPGTSESYEQYF. In DNA form, the CDR3 reads TGCACGCCGGGGACTAGCGAGTCCTACGAGCAGTACTTC.

This clonotype appeared many times. The chain uses TRBV2 and TRBJ2-7, with D uncertain. The CDR3 totals 11 residues. Germline loops: CDR1 SNHLY, CDR2 FYNNEI. Trimming took off 5 bases at V and 4 bases at J, with 6 bases between the two ends. CDR3 nucleotide sequence: TGTGCCAGCAGTATGGGTTACGAGCAGTACTTC. Translated: CASSMGYEQYF.

There are a few counts of this clonotype. This chain connects TRBV11-2 to TRBJ2-3, with TRBD1 matching over 10 bases. Per the germline V gene, CDR1 is SGHAT and CDR2 is FQNNGV. The trim removed 7 bases at V and 2 bases at J, leaving 12 bases unmatched. The CDR3 is 17 residues long. CDR3 nucleotide sequence: TGTGCCAGCAACATATCTGCCGGGACAGGGGTCACAGATACGCAGTATTTT. Protein: CASNISAGTGVTDTQYF.

This clonotype was observed many times. The chain recombines TRBV10-3 with TRBJ2-7, with D perhaps matching TRBD1 (5 bases). The germline V gene has CDR1 ENHRY and CDR2 SYGVKD. CDR3 length equals 12 residues. The V and J ends lost 2 bases and 6 bases respectively, with 8 bases between them. CDR3 in amino acids: CAISERDSEQYF. The CDR3, as DNA: TGTGCCATCAGTGAGAGAGACAGCGAGCAGTACTTC.

V gene TRBV7-2 combines with J gene TRBJ2-2; weak D call: TRBD2 (5 bases). V dropped 2 bases and J dropped 5 bases, with 9 bases sitting between them. Germline assignment: CDR1 SGHTA and CDR2 FQGNSA. The CDR3 has 14 residues. CDR3 region: CASSLWELTGELFF. The CDR3 nucleotides read TGTGCCAGCAGCTTATGGGAGCTAACCGGGGAGCTGTTTTTT.

Of note for this clonotype: At one end, the junction sequence differs from germline, possibly due to a read error. V is TRBV7-2 and J is TRBJ2-3, with 9 bases fitting TRBD2. The CDR3 loop spans 15 amino acids. CDR1 and CDR2 from the germline V gene are SGHTA and FQGNSA. CDR3 residues: CASSLAGNGADTRYF. The CDR3 nucleotides read TGTGCCAGCAGCCTAGCGGGGAACGGAGCAGATACGCGGTATTTT. Based on the CDR3 plus reference TRBV7-2 and TRBJ2-3, the full variable domain is GAGVSQSPSNKVTEKGKDVELRCDPISGHTALYWYRQSLGQGLEFLIYFQGNSAPDKSGLPSDRFSAERTGGSVSTLTIQRTQQEDSAVYLCASSLAGNGADTRYFGPGTRLTVL.

The chain has TRBV6-2 or TRBV6-3 and TRBJ1-1; 9 nucleotides line up with TRBD1. CDR1 and CDR2 (germline): MNHEY, SVGEGT. The ends lost 2 bases at V and 5 bases at J; junction bases unmatched: 15. There are 18 residues in the CDR3. The CDR3: CASSYGPWDRAYDTEAFF. For the CDR3, the DNA is TGTGCCAGCAGTTACGGTCCTTGGGACAGGGCCTATGATACTGAAGCTTTCTTT.

This chain uses TRBV28 with TRBJ2-5; D is possibly TRBD1 (6 bases). There are 12 residues in the CDR3. The V and J ends lost 5 bases and 10 bases respectively, with 14 bases between them. CDR1 is MDHEN, CDR2 SYDVKM, per germline. As DNA, the CDR3 is TGTGCCAGCAGTCCCCCCAGGGGCGACCAGTACTTC. Protein: CASSPPRGDQYF.

This clonotype occurred many times. This rearrangement joins TRBV28 to TRBJ2-7; TRBD1 aligns across 8 bases. CDR3 length: 14 residues. V was pared by 0 bases and J by 5 bases, with 3 bases of the junction left unmatched. CDR1 and CDR2 from the germline V gene are MDHEN and SYDVKM. Here the CDR3 reads CASSLWGQDHEQYF. The CDR3 DNA reads TGTGCCAGCAGTTTATGGGGACAGGACCACGAGCAGTACTTC.

J is TRBJ1-1 and V is TRBV5-1; D remains unclear. The CDR3 runs to 16 residues. Germline loops: CDR1 SGHRS, CDR2 YFSETQ. Trimming shortened V by 1 base and J by 1 base, and 14 bases separated the two germline ends. CDR3 residues: CASSLKAPDSNTEAFF. The CDR3 DNA sequence: TGCGCCAGCAGCTTGAAGGCACCCGACTCGAACACTGAAGCTTTCTTT.

As for this clonotype: Germline and junction disagree at one end, which may indicate a read error. V and J are TRBV6-5 and TRBJ2-1, with D possibly matching TRBD2 (5 bases). The germline V gene encodes CDR1 MNHEY and CDR2 SVGAGI. There are 14 residues in the CDR3. The CDR3, as DNA: TGTGCCAGCGGTTATGGGAGCTCCTACAATGAGCAGTTCTTC. Amino acid sequence: CASGYGSSYNEQFF.

Details on this clonotype: This may be a read error, as it is one base from a much larger clone. The chain recombines TRBV9 with TRBJ2-1; perhaps D is TRBD1 or TRBD2 (6 bases each). Germline assignment: CDR1 SGDLS and CDR2 YYNGEE. This CDR3 is 14 amino acids long. CDR3 coding DNA: TGTGCCAACAGCCTAGGGGGGTTGGGCAATGAGCAGTTCTTC. Translated, it gives CANSLGGLGNEQFF.